This TCR beta chain appears in the sequencing data of a study of blood T cell repertoires in COVID-19. Study details: Donors in the United States, Italy and Spain gave samples during acute or convalescent COVID-19. PBMCs, B-cell-depleted T cells, or T cells provided the cDNA or gDNA that made up the material.

The CDR3 covers 14 residues. Germline CDR1 reads SGHRS; CDR2 reads YFSETQ. Trimming cost V 1 base and J 5 bases, with 12 bases left between them. This clone was counted a few times. Per the authors' pipeline: Scientists estimated how many nucleated cells there were by amplifying reference gene primers. Here immunoSEQ multiplex PCR was the method, and the copy in TCRdb shows in-frame clones only, minus some. V and J calls and clone size are given by that table; D and trimming were obtained from the DNA. The data hold 68,000 or so clones, with about 86% observed a single time. This rearrangement joins TRBV5-1 to TRBJ2-5; the D gene is possibly TRBD1 (5 bases). Sequenced input: peripheral blood. The source of this sequence is a man aged 50-60 years with acute or convalescent COVID-19. The CDR3 sequence: CASSLYPGQETQYF. DNA of the CDR3: TGCGCCAGCAGCTTGTATCCAGGGCAGGAGACCCAGTACTTC.